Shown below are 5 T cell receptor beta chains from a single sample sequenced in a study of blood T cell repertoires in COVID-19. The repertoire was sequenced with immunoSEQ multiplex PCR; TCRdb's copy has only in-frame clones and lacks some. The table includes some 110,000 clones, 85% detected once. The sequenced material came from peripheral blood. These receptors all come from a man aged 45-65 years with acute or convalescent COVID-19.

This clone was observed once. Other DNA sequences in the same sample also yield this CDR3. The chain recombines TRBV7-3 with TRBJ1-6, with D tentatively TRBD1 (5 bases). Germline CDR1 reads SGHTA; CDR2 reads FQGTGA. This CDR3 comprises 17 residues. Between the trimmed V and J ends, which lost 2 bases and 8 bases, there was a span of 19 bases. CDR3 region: CASSLYGGGLRYSPLHF. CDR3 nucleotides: TGTGCCAGCAGCTTATATGGGGGGGGTCTACGGTATTCACCCCTCCACTTT.

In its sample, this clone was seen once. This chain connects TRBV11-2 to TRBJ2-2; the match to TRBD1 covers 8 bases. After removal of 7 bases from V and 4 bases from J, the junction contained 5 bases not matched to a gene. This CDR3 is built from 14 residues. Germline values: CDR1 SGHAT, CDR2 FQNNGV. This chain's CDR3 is CASTGTGPTGELFF. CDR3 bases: TGTGCCAGCACCGGGACAGGACCCACCGGGGAGCTGTTTTTT.

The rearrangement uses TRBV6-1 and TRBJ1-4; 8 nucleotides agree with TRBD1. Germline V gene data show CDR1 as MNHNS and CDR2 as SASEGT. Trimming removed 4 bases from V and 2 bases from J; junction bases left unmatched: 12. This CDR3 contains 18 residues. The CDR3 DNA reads TGTGCCAGCAGTGCCCGGACAGGGAGCCTTACGACTAATGAAAAACTGTTTTTT. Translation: CASSARTGSLTTNEKLFF.

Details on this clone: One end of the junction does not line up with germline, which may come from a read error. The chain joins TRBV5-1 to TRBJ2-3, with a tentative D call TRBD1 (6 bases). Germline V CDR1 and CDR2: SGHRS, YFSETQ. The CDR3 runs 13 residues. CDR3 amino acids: CASNTRGTDTQYF. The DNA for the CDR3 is TGCGCTAGCAATACTAGGGGGACAGATACGCAGTATTTT. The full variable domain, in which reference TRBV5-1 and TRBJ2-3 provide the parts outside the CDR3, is KAGVTQTPRYLIKTRGQQVTLSCSPISGHRSVSWYQQTPGQGLQFLFEYFSETQRNKGNFPGRFSGRQFSNSRSEMNVSTLELGDSALYLCASNTRGTDTQYFGPGTRLTVL.

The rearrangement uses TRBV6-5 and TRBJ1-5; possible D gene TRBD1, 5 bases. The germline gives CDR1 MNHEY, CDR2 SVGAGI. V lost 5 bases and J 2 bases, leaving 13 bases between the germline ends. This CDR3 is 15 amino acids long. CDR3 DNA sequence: TGTGCCAGCAGTCGCCAGGGTACGGGCAATCAGCCCCAGCATTTT. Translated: CASSRQGTGNQPQHF.